These T cell receptor beta chains were read from a single sample in a study of T cell responses to AZD1222 COVID-19 vaccine. The protocol was immunoSEQ multiplex PCR, while the TCRdb copy is restricted to in-frame clones and leaves out a portion. The sample yields more than 100,000 clones, 88% seen once. The material sequenced was peripheral blood, taken on day 0 of AZD1222 vaccination. Receptors were obtained from an adult in good health. Each CDR3 is given with its conserved first and last residue. A D gene is named only where the DNA matches it firmly. Clone sizes are given selectively: once, few, many, or a class where the clone is expanded.

V	J	D	size	DNA	CDR3
TRBV11-2	TRBJ2-1	.	.	TGTGCCAGCAGCTTAGGACCCAGACCCAGCGATGAGCAGTTCTTC	CASSLGPRPSDEQFF
TRBV5-1	TRBJ1-1	.	.	TGCGCCAGCTCAGGGGACACTGAAGCTTTCTTT	CASSGDTEAFF
TRBV7-2	TRBJ1-2	TRBD1	.	TGTGCCAGCAGCTTCCAGGGGGTGGATGGCTACACCTTC	CASSFQGVDGYTF
TRBV10-3	TRBJ1-5	TRBD1	.	TGTGCCACCGCAGCATCACAGGGGATGGGCAATCAGCCCCAGCATTTT	CATAASQGMGNQPQHF
TRBV5-1	TRBJ1-4	TRBD1	.	TGCGCCAGCAGCATCGGACAGGGCGGAACTAATGAAAAACTGTTTTTT	CASSIGQGGTNEKLFF
TRBV5-1	TRBJ2-3	TRBD1	.	TGCGCCAGCAGCTTGTACGGTGAACAGGGGTCGGGAGATACGCAGTATTTT	CASSLYGEQGSGDTQYF
TRBV11-2	TRBJ1-1	.	once	TGTGCCAGCAGCCCCATGTTGAACACTGAAGCTTTCTTT	CASSPMLNTEAFF
TRBV9	TRBJ1-1	.	.	TGTGCCAGCAGCGTCACGGGGGGGATGAACACTGAAGCTTTCTTT	CASSVTGGMNTEAFF
TRBV7-9	TRBJ1-1	.	.	TGTGCCAGCAGCGCCCAAACCTCTGAAGCTTTCTTT	CASSAQTSEAFF
TRBV19	TRBJ2-1	.	.	TGTGCCAGTAGTATGGGCACAAGGGCAGGCAATGAGCAGTTCTTC	CASSMGTRAGNEQFF
TRBV5-1	TRBJ2-1	TRBD2	.	TGCGCCAGCAAAGGCCTAGCGGTATACAATGAGCAGTTCTTC	CASKGLAVYNEQFF
TRBV7-8	TRBJ2-7	TRBD1	.	TGTGCCAGCAACAGCCGGAGGGACAGGTCGCGCTACGAGCAGTACTTC	CASNSRRDRSRYEQYF
TRBV6-2/TRBV6-3	TRBJ2-1	.	.	TGTGCCAGCAGTTACGTCGGGAATGAGCAGTTCTTC	CASSYVGNEQFF
TRBV9	TRBJ2-5	.	.	TGTGCCAGCAGCTCAGGAGGGGCCGGGACAGAGACCCAGTACTTC	CASSSGGAGTETQYF
TRBV21-1	TRBJ1-4	.	.	TGTGCCAGCAGCAAAGCCCGGGTCCGGGCTGCAACTAATGAAAAACTGTTTTTT	CASSKARVRAATNEKLFF
TRBV5-6	TRBJ1-2	.	.	TGTGCCAGCAGCCACAGACAGATTGGCTATGGCTACACCTTC	CASSHRQIGYGYTF
TRBV27	TRBJ2-1	TRBD2	few	TGTGCCAGCAGTTTCCAAGCGGGAGACTACAATGAGCAGTTCTTC	CASSFQAGDYNEQFF
TRBV29-1	TRBJ2-3	TRBD2	.	TGCAGCGGCTCTACTGGACTAGCGGGAGGGTTCACAGATACGCAGTATTTT	CSGSTGLAGGFTDTQYF
TRBV5-1	TRBJ2-1	TRBD1	few	TGCGCCAGCAGCCCGGGACAGGGCTACAATGAGCAGTTCTTC	CASSPGQGYNEQFF